This TCR beta chain was obtained from a study of T cell responses to AZD1222 COVID-19 vaccine. The study's findings and limits: CD4 TCRs covered the whole spike, strongest at regions 160-218 and 743-854.

V lost 6 bases to trimming and J lost 0 bases, with 11 bases between them. The germline gives CDR1 SEHNR, CDR2 FQNEAQ (reference sequence). This CDR3 spans 14 amino acids. Generated by immunoSEQ multiplex PCR, the TCRdb table keeps only in-frame clones and is missing some. Seen here are about 150,000 clones, about 91% observed once, and the top ten hold about 3.8%. As for this clone: Its target is unknown.

V is TRBV7-9 and J is TRBJ2-5; unclear D gene. This clonotype was obtained from an adult who received the AZD1222 COVID-19 vaccine. The sequenced sample was peripheral blood, obtained 28 days after the second AZD1222 dose. CDR3 region: CASSLGHYQETQYF. CDR3 bases: TGTGCCAGCAGTCTAGGCCACTACCAAGAGACCCAGTACTTC.